The T cell receptor (beta chain) described here comes from a study of early stage breast cancer tumors. With regard to this clone: Its specificity is unknown.

General observations from the study: Compared with adjacent normal breast, tumors showed about 2.5-fold denser, more clonal T cells.

Each sample had two DNA replicates, around 0.45 ug blood or around 1.6 ug tissue. Profiling relied on immunoSEQ multiplex PCR, and the TCRdb table lists in-frame clones only, not all of them. The sample holds 50,000 or so clones, about 80% seen once. The germline gives CDR1 SGHTA, CDR2 FQGNSA. Trimming took 2 bases from V and 4 from J, leaving 12 bases between them. This CDR3 contains 15 residues. The sequence was collected from a person in their fifties or sixties with breast cancer. The chain has TRBV7-2 and TRBJ2-1; no reliable D call. Material for sequencing was blood. The CDR3 DNA follows: TGTGCCAGCAGCTTACGGCGAGCGCGATACAATGAGCAGTTCTTC. This encodes CASSLRRARYNEQFF.